A single sample gave rise to the 5 T cell receptor beta chains below, sequenced in a study of blood T cell repertoires in COVID-19. Clones were read by immunoSEQ multiplex PCR, and TCRdb kept only the in-frame ones, dropping some. The top ten clones hold 13% to 15% of a sample with roughly 64,000 clones, more than 75% of them seen once. Sequences were obtained from peripheral blood. The receptors derive from a man between 60 and 70 years old with COVID-19, enrolled during active disease.

The chain links TRBV29-1 to TRBJ2-5, with 7 bases lining up with TRBD1. Trimming at V came to 8 bases and at J to 1 base, leaving 4 bases not matched to a gene. Per germline, CDR1 SQVTM and CDR2 ANQGSEA. The CDR3 extends over 12 amino acids. The CDR3 coding sequence is TGCAGCACCGGACAGGTCCAAGAGACCCAGTACTTC. Its protein is CSTGQVQETQYF.

The J gene is TRBJ1-3, the V gene TRBV3-1 (or the pseudogene TRBV3-2), with D maybe TRBD1 (6 bases). V was cut by 4 bases and J by 0 bases, with 10 bases left in between. There are 15 residues in the CDR3. Per germline, CDR1 LGHDT and CDR2 YNNKEL (reference sequence). The CDR3 DNA sequence: TGTGCCAGCAGCCCGAGGGGGAGCTCTGGAAACACCATATATTTT. It encodes CASSPRGSSGNTIYF.

The V call is TRBV6-5, the J call TRBJ2-2; D is uncertain. The germline CDR1 and CDR2 sequences are MNHEY and SVGAGI. The CDR3 totals 14 residues. V lost 7 bases to trimming and J lost 2 bases, with 11 bases between them. The CDR3 region is CASTDLGNTGELFF. As DNA, the CDR3 is TGTGCCAGCACCGACTTGGGTAACACCGGGGAGCTGTTTTTT.

The chain combines TRBV25-1 with TRBJ2-6; 8 nucleotides agree with TRBD1. Germline CDR1 and CDR2: MGHDK and SYGVNS. This CDR3 has 17 amino acids. Unmatched junction bases numbered 6, after V lost 1 base and J lost 4 bases. As DNA, the CDR3 is TGTGCCAGCAGTGAATCCCGGACAGGGTCCGGGGCCAACGTCCTGACTTTC. It yields the protein CASSESRTGSGANVLTF.

This chain connects TRBV24-1 to TRBJ2-1, with a tentative D call TRBD2 (5 bases). The CDR3 loop spans 14 amino acids. Germline-derived CDR1 and CDR2 are KGHDR and SFDVKD. Trimming left V 3 bases short and J 7 bases short, with 12 bases between. The CDR3: CATSDHILANEQFF. The CDR3 coding sequence is TGTGCCACCAGTGATCACATTCTAGCAAATGAGCAGTTCTTC.